A selection of T cell receptor beta chains follows, all from one sample in a study of cytomegalovirus exposure and HLA in healthy donors. The data were produced by immunoSEQ multiplex PCR, yet TCRdb's version contains in-frame clones alone and is incomplete. The sample totals some 200,000 clones. Sample: PBMCs. These receptors came from a man aged 25 to 40 in good health and CMV-seronegative. CDR3s include the opening cysteine and the closing phenylalanine or tryptophan. Each record gives: V gene, D gene, J gene, CDR3 protein, CDR3 DNA. The D gene is left open where the match is weak.

TRBV6-5,.,TRBJ1-2,CASSYAGPQGYGYTF,TGTGCCAGCAGTTACGCGGGACCTCAGGGCTATGGCTACACCTTC
TRBV9,TRBD2,TRBJ2-2,CASSLSGRSLNTGELFF,TGTGCCAGCAGCCTGAGCGGGAGATCCCTGAACACCGGGGAGCTGTTTTTT
TRBV12-5,.,TRBJ1-5,CASGSGGGSNQPQHF,TGTGCTAGTGGTTCGGGGGGAGGTAGCAATCAGCCCCAGCATTTT
TRBV30,.,TRBJ2-7,CAWSGQSYEQYF,TGTGCCTGGAGTGGCCAGTCCTACGAGCAGTACTTC
TRBV5-1,TRBD2,TRBJ2-3,CASERASGRSSDTDTQYF,TGCGCCAGCGAACGTGCGAGCGGGAGGTCCTCTGACACAGATACGCAGTATTTT
TRBV30,TRBD2,TRBJ2-3,CAWSVQEGGRLSTQYF,TGTGCCTGGAGTGTACAAGAGGGCGGGAGGCTCTCTACGCAGTATTTT
TRBV2,.,TRBJ1-1,CASSEAFTEAFF,TGTGCCAGCAGTGAGGCCTTCACTGAAGCTTTCTTT
TRBV2,.,TRBJ2-7,CASSDQGSRSSYEQYF,TGTGCCAGCAGTGATCAAGGGAGCAGGAGCTCCTACGAGCAGTACTTC
TRBV7-9,TRBD1,TRBJ2-7,CASRQEGQTNEQYF,TGTGCCAGCAGACAAGAGGGACAGACCAACGAGCAGTACTTC
TRBV5-8,.,TRBJ2-7,CASSLRRVSGQYF,TGTGCCAGCAGCCTCCGTCGCGTTAGCGGGCAGTACTTC
TRBV7-6,TRBD1,TRBJ2-1,CASSSTGGTGIYNEQFF,TGTGCCAGCAGCTCCACAGGCGGGACAGGGATCTACAATGAGCAGTTCTTC
TRBV7-3,TRBD2,TRBJ2-2,CASSFGSGRENTGELFF,TGTGCCAGCAGCTTCGGTAGCGGGAGGGAGAACACCGGGGAGCTGTTTTTT
TRBV7-3,TRBD2,TRBJ2-3,CASSLTAGGWTSGSTDTQYF,TGTGCCAGCAGCTTAACTGCGGGAGGGTGGACTAGCGGGAGCACAGATACGCAGTATTTT
TRBV19,.,TRBJ1-5,CATHQGGWEGQPQHF,TGTGCCACCCACCAGGGCGGCTGGGAGGGTCAGCCCCAGCATTTT
TRBV28,.,TRBJ2-2,CASITSFGTGELFF,TGTGCCAGTATTACTAGCTTTGGCACCGGGGAGCTGTTTTTT
TRBV9,.,TRBJ2-5,CASSVGLEETQYF,TGTGCCAGCAGCGTGGGACTCGAAGAGACCCAGTACTTC
TRBV6-5,.,TRBJ2-1,CASSYQGLYEQFF,TGTGCCAGCAGTTACCAGGGATTATACGAGCAGTTCTTC
TRBV19,.,TRBJ1-4,CASSMGGAWAWGEKLFF,TGTGCCAGTAGTATGGGGGGGGCATGGGCCTGGGGGGAAAAACTGTTTTTT
TRBV27,TRBD1,TRBJ1-5,CASSFGTGHNQPQHF,TGTGCCAGCAGTTTTGGGACAGGGCATAATCAGCCCCAGCATTTT
TRBV10-1,TRBD1,TRBJ2-3,CASRAGQGGTDTQYF,TGCGCCAGCAGGGCCGGACAGGGCGGCACAGATACGCAGTATTTT
TRBV12-5,TRBD1,TRBJ2-7,CASGPTATGASYEQYF,TGTGCTAGTGGCCCGACTGCGACAGGGGCTTCCTACGAGCAGTACTTC
TRBV6-1,.,TRBJ2-2,CASSEVGAPNTGELFF,TGTGCCAGCAGTGAAGTAGGGGCTCCGAACACCGGGGAGCTGTTTTTT
TRBV5-1,.,TRBJ2-7,CASSLQGPRYEQYF,TGCGCCAGCAGCCTACAGGGCCCGAGGTACGAGCAGTACTTC
TRBV19,TRBD1,TRBJ1-5,CASSVDRDGPQHF,TGTGCCAGTAGCGTGGACAGGGACGGGCCCCAGCATTTT
TRBV18,.,TRBJ2-7,CASSPQVAYEQYF,TGTGCCAGCTCACCTCAGGTCGCCTACGAGCAGTACTTC
TRBV11-2,.,TRBJ2-7,CASSPPRGVGYEQYF,TGTGCCAGCAGCCCTCCCAGGGGGGTCGGGTACGAGCAGTACTTC
TRBV7-2,TRBD2,TRBJ2-7,CASSLRTSGRGYEQYF,TGTGCCAGCAGCTTACGGACTAGCGGGAGAGGTTACGAGCAGTACTTC
TRBV6-5,.,TRBJ1-1,CASSYDRNTEAFF,TGTGCCAGCAGTTACGATAGGAACACTGAAGCTTTCTTT
TRBV7-8,TRBD2,TRBJ2-7,CASSLGVASGTYEQYF,TGTGCCAGCAGCTTAGGAGTGGCTAGCGGGACCTACGAGCAGTACTTC
TRBV27,TRBD1,TRBJ1-1,CASSYEGQANTEAFF,TGTGCCAGCAGCTATGAGGGACAGGCGAACACTGAAGCTTTCTTT
TRBV27,TRBD1,TRBJ1-2,CASSHPGRGRGYTF,TGTGCCAGTTCACACCCCGGGAGGGGGCGAGGCTACACCTTC
TRBV30,.,TRBJ2-1,CAWSYGSENEQFF,TGTGCCTGGAGTTACGGGAGTGAGAATGAGCAGTTCTTC
TRBV30,.,TRBJ2-3,CAWSPSPGIRTDTQYF,TGTGCCTGGAGTCCATCTCCGGGGATACGCACAGATACGCAGTATTTT
TRBV7-9,TRBD2,TRBJ2-1,CASSPGLADIYNEQFF,TGTGCCAGCAGCCCCGGACTAGCGGACATCTACAATGAGCAGTTCTTC
TRBV5-4,TRBD1,TRBJ1-6,CASSPGQGSYNSPLHF,TGTGCCAGCAGCCCTGGACAGGGATCCTATAATTCACCCCTCCACTTT
TRBV5-1,.,TRBJ2-7,CASSLARGRSYEQYF,TGCGCCAGCAGCTTGGCTAGGGGCAGGTCCTACGAGCAGTACTTC
TRBV10-3,TRBD1,TRBJ1-4,CAIGQGFEKLFF,TGTGCCATAGGACAGGGTTTTGAAAAACTGTTTTTT
TRBV30,TRBD1,TRBJ1-3,CAWSVYQGAGGNTIYF,TGTGCCTGGAGTGTATATCAGGGGGCCGGAGGAAACACCATATATTTT
TRBV7-9,.,TRBJ2-7,CASSSEGDEQYF,TGTGCCAGCAGCTCCGAAGGGGACGAGCAGTACTTC
TRBV27,.,TRBJ1-1,CASSFWGGNTEAFF,TGTGCCAGCAGTTTTTGGGGGGGGAACACTGAAGCTTTCTTT
TRBV5-4,TRBD1,TRBJ2-7,CASSLGAGQGVAYEQYF,TGTGCCAGCAGCTTGGGGGCGGGACAGGGGGTGGCCTACGAGCAGTACTTC
TRBV28,.,TRBJ2-7,CASSLYAGAFYEQYF,TGTGCCAGCAGTTTATATGCGGGGGCGTTCTACGAGCAGTACTTC
TRBV4-2,TRBD2,TRBJ2-3,CASSQDHGRTDTQYF,TGTGCCAGCAGCCAAGATCACGGGAGGACAGATACGCAGTATTTT
TRBV5-5,.,TRBJ1-1,CASSSTLRNTEAFF,TGTGCCAGCAGCTCTACCCTGAGGAACACTGAAGCTTTCTTT
TRBV12-1,.,TRBJ2-5,CASKGVAGVLETQYF,TGTGCCAGCAAGGGGGTAGCGGGGGTTTTAGAGACCCAGTACTTC
TRBV29-1,TRBD1,TRBJ1-1,CSEGQAMNTEAFF,TGCAGCGAAGGACAGGCCATGAACACTGAAGCTTTCTTT
TRBV5-4,TRBD1,TRBJ2-7,CASSIGTGGYEQYF,TGTGCCAGCAGCATCGGAACAGGGGGATACGAGCAGTACTTC
TRBV25-1,.,TRBJ1-1,CASESTDIMNTEAFF,TGTGCCAGCGAATCAACGGACATCATGAACACTGAAGCTTTCTTT
TRBV11-3,TRBD2,TRBJ2-1,CASSPGLAGSSYNEQFF,TGTGCCAGCAGCCCGGGACTAGCGGGGAGCTCCTACAATGAGCAGTTCTTC
TRBV5-1,.,TRBJ1-2,CASSLGPGDYGYTF,TGCGCCAGCAGCTTGGGGCCGGGGGACTATGGCTACACCTTC
TRBV27,TRBD2,TRBJ2-3,CASSFLAGGADTQYF,TGTGCCAGTAGTTTTTTAGCGGGAGGGGCAGATACGCAGTATTTT
TRBV5-4,.,TRBJ1-2,CASSLSGLLRGYTF,TGTGCCAGCAGCTTGAGCGGCCTTCTCCGGGGCTACACCTTC
TRBV30,TRBD1,TRBJ2-7,CAWRGRGLGEQYF,TGTGCCTGGAGGGGCAGGGGGCTAGGCGAGCAGTACTTC
TRBV11-3,TRBD1,TRBJ2-7,CASSGGGQGNLYEQYF,TGTGCCAGCAGCGGAGGGGGACAGGGCAACCTCTACGAGCAGTACTTC
TRBV12-5,.,TRBJ2-7,CASGLPLSYEQYF,TGTGCTAGTGGTTTGCCACTCTCCTACGAGCAGTACTTC